This entry lists 28 T cell receptor beta chains sequenced from one sample in a study of cytomegalovirus exposure and HLA in healthy donors. 13 Jbeta primers and 60 Vbeta primers were used for the PCR. The repertoire was sequenced with immunoSEQ multiplex PCR; TCRdb's copy has only in-frame clones and lacks some. This table holds under 150,000 clones, about three quarters found once. Input material: PBMCs. These receptor sequences come from a man aged 35 to 55 in good health and CMV-seropositive.

This clone was seen a few times. Additional DNA sequences in this sample encode the identical CDR3. J is TRBJ2-1 and V is TRBV30; perhaps TRBD1 as D (5 bases). The germline gives CDR1 GTSNPN, CDR2 SVGIG (reference sequence). The CDR3 has 12 residues. Trimming took off 2 bases at V and 6 bases at J, with 8 bases between the two ends. The CDR3 here is CAWSRQGNEQFF. The CDR3 DNA is TGTGCCTGGAGTCGCCAGGGCAATGAGCAGTTCTTC.

The chain carries TRBV5-5 and TRBJ2-5, with 8 positions matching TRBD1. CDR1 is SGHKS, CDR2 YYEKEE, per germline (reference sequence). The CDR3 length is 13 residues. J was trimmed by 3 bases and V by 4 bases; bases with no gene match: 2. CDR3 sequence: CASSVDREETQYF. The CDR3, as DNA: TGTGCCAGCAGCGTGGACAGGGAAGAGACCCAGTACTTC.

The chain joins TRBV29-1 to TRBJ2-1, with TRBD1 matching over 9 bases. The trim removed 7 bases at V and 7 bases at J, leaving 8 bases unmatched. Germline V lookup: CDR1 SQVTM, CDR2 ANQGSEA. This CDR3 contains 13 residues. The CDR3 loop reads CSAYRGRGNEQFF. In nucleotides, the CDR3 is TGCAGCGCTTACAGGGGGCGCGGGAATGAGCAGTTCTTC.

The gene calls are TRBV19 and TRBJ2-6; D is uncertain. Per germline, CDR1 LNHDA and CDR2 SQIVND (reference sequence). CDR3 length: 14 residues. Trimming removed 5 bases at V and 2 bases at J, with 7 bases between. The CDR3 DNA is TGTGCCAGTAGTCCAACGGCTGGGGCCAACGTCCTGACTTTC. Translated: CASSPTAGANVLTF. The full variable domain, rest sourced from reference TRBV19 and TRBJ2-6, is DGGITQSPKYLFRKEGQNVTLSCEQNLNHDAMYWYRQDPGQGLRLIYYSQIVNDFQKGDIAEGYSVSREKKESFPLTVTSAQKNPTAFYLCASSPTAGANVLTFGAGSRLTVL.

The V and J genes are TRBV7-7 and TRBJ1-3; TRBD1 might be the D (5 bases). The CDR3 contains 13 residues. Germline lookup yields CDR1 SSHAT and CDR2 FNYEAQ (reference sequence). Trimming removed 2 bases at V and 7 bases at J, with 9 bases between. CDR3 sequence reads: CASSLMEGNTIYF. CDR3 coding DNA: TGTGCCAGCAGCTTAATGGAGGGGAACACCATATATTTT. Full variable domain (rest looked up from reference TRBV7-7 and TRBJ1-3): GAGVSQSPRYKVTKRGQDVTLRCDPISSHATLYWYQQALGQGPEFLTYFNYEAQPDKSGLPSDRFSAERPEGSISTLTIQRTEQRDSAMYRCASSLMEGNTIYFGEGSWLTVV.

The chain's CDR3 is CASSPQTPPDTQYF. CDR3 sequence (DNA): TGTGCCAGCAGCCCGCAGACTCCGCCAGATACGCAGTATTTT. V gene TRBV7-3 combines with J gene TRBJ2-3; no firm D call. V was shortened by 5 bases and J by 4 bases, with 13 bases between the two germline ends. Germline loops: CDR1 SGHTA, CDR2 FQGTGA. The CDR3 contains 14 residues.

The gene calls are TRBV6-5 and TRBJ1-1; 7 positions agree with TRBD1. CDR1 is MNHEY and CDR2 is SVGAGI in the germline V gene. The J segment lost 9 bases and the V segment lost 6 bases, leaving 16 bases of the junction unmatched. CDR3 size: 15 residues. Here the CDR3 DNA reads TGTGCCAGCAGCCAACCCGACAGGGCCCCTCTTAAAGCTTTCTTT. It codes for CASSQPDRAPLKAFF.

This chain uses TRBV2 with TRBJ2-6, with D uncertain. Germline V lookup: CDR1 SNHLY, CDR2 FYNNEI. This CDR3 has 14 residues. Trimming removed 7 bases at V and 4 bases at J, with 11 bases between. The chain's CDR3 is CASTTRVGANVLTF. The CDR3 region has the DNA TGTGCCAGCACCACGCGTGTGGGGGCCAACGTCCTGACTTTC.

The CDR3: CASSEYPGMETEAFF. The CDR3 DNA sequence: TGTGCCAGCAGTGAATATCCGGGTATGGAAACTGAAGCTTTCTTT. The rearrangement uses TRBV25-1 and TRBJ1-1; D unclear. CDR1 MGHDK and CDR2 SYGVNS come from the germline V gene. The CDR3 sequence is 15 residues long. Deletions cut 0 bases from V and 5 bases from J, with 13 bases between.

This chain joins TRBV10-1 and TRBJ2-3, with a possible D match to TRBD2 (5 bases). In germline, CDR1 is WNHNN, CDR2 SYGVQD (reference sequence). CDR3 size: 16 residues. Trimming took 4 bases from V and 3 from J, leaving 17 bases between them. The CDR3: CASSGSAEELTDTQYF. The CDR3 DNA sequence: TGCGCCAGCAGTGGTTCCGCGGAGGAACTTACAGATACGCAGTATTTT.

The chain recombines TRBV12-2 with TRBJ2-7; the table gives TRBD2 as D, unverified against the DNA. TRBV12-2 is labeled a pseudogene. The CDR3 extends over 18 amino acids. The CDR3 sequence is CASRPIWGGKREVYEQYF. The CDR3 nucleotides read TGTGCAAGTCGCCCCATTTGGGGGGGCAAGCGGGAGGTTTACGAGCAGTACTTC.

The genes are TRBV27 and TRBJ2-2; 7 bases agree with TRBD2. The CDR3 is 14 residues long. J gave up 1 base and V 6 bases, and 2 bases lay outside the gene matches. Per germline, CDR1 MNHEY and CDR2 SMNVEV (reference sequence). This CDR3 reads CASSPSGNTGELFF. The CDR3 DNA reads as TGTGCCAGCAGCCCTAGCGGGAACACCGGGGAGCTGTTTTTT.

The rearrangement uses TRBV5-5 and TRBJ2-5, with D uncertain. The CDR3 is made up of 13 amino acids. V gave up 1 base and J gave up 1 base, with 5 bases separating them. Germline loops: CDR1 SGHKS, CDR2 YYEKEE (reference sequence). The CDR3 sequence is CASSLYSQETQYF. The CDR3 bases are TGTGCCAGCAGCTTGTACAGCCAAGAGACCCAGTACTTC.

This clone was counted a few times. The rearrangement links TRBV4-3 to TRBJ1-5; D remains ambiguous. V was shortened by 0 bases and J by 8 bases, with 11 bases between the two germline ends. Germline lookup yields CDR1 LGHNA and CDR2 YSLEER. The CDR3 sequence is 14 residues long. The chain's CDR3 is CASSQDLGVKPQHF. CDR3 DNA: TGCGCCAGCAGCCAAGATTTGGGAGTGAAGCCCCAGCATTTT.

This clone has a handful of counts. This chain joins TRBV15 and TRBJ2-2; 9 bases line up with TRBD1. V was pared by 3 bases and J by 5 bases, with 7 bases of the junction left unmatched. This CDR3 contains 16 residues. The V gene's germline CDR1 is LNHNV and CDR2 YYDKDF (reference sequence). DNA of the CDR3: TGTGCCACCAGCAGGGGTCCGGGACAGGGTACCGGGGAGCTGTTTTTT. This gives the protein CATSRGPGQGTGELFF.

This sequence joins TRBV21-1 and TRBJ1-1. TRBV21-1 represents a pseudogene. This CDR3 is built from 16 residues. CDR3 bases: TGTGCCAGCAGCCAGAGGAGGGTTAGGTCGGACACTGAAGCTTTCTTT. It yields the protein CASSQRRVRSDTEAFF.

This clone came up a few times. CDR3 DNA: TGTGCCAGCAGCGTAGGGGGACTGATCTCCTACGAGCAGTACTTC. Translation: CASSVGGLISYEQYF. The gene calls are TRBV9 and TRBJ2-7; a weak D match, TRBD2 (6 bases). The CDR3 extends over 15 amino acids. The V gene lost 0 bases and the J gene lost 0 bases, with 10 bases spanning the gap. Per germline, CDR1 SGDLS and CDR2 YYNGEE.

The chain has TRBV6-1 and TRBJ2-7, with 10 bases aligning to TRBD2. After removal of 7 bases from V and 4 bases from J, the junction contained 10 bases not matched to a gene. This CDR3 comprises 15 residues. From germline, CDR1 is MNHNS and CDR2 SASEGT. CDR3 in amino acids: CASTSQASGSYEQYF. CDR3 DNA sequence: TGTGCCAGCACCTCCCAAGCTAGCGGGAGTTACGAGCAGTACTTC.

The rearrangement uses TRBV9 and TRBJ2-7; 11 bases are shared with TRBD2. CDR3 length: 14 residues. Germline V lookup: CDR1 SGDLS, CDR2 YYNGEE. V gave up 3 bases and J gave up 6 bases; unmatched junction bases: 5. In DNA, the CDR3 is TGTGCCAGCAGCGGTAGCGGGAGGGGTTCCGAGCAGTACTTC. Its translation: CASSGSGRGSEQYF.

V is TRBV29-1 and J is TRBJ2-7; 11 bases line up with TRBD2. The CDR3 is 17 amino acids. The germline CDR1 and CDR2 sequences are SQVTM and ANQGSEA. After removal of 3 bases from V and 5 bases from J, the junction contained 15 bases not matched to a gene. The DNA for the CDR3 is TGCAGCGTTGATGGCCTCTCTAGCGGGAGGAGGTATGACGAGCAGTACTTC. This gives the protein CSVDGLSSGRRYDEQYF.

This chain uses TRBV15 with TRBJ2-7; TRBD1 is a possible D gene (5 bases). V was pared by 2 bases and J by 0 bases, with 14 bases between. Looked up from germline, CDR1 is LNHNV and CDR2 is YYDKDF (reference sequence). The CDR3 is 16 amino acids. The CDR3 bases are TGTGCCACCAGCAGAATTCAGGGTAGCATCTCCTACGAGCAGTACTTC. This translates into CATSRIQGSISYEQYF.

V usage is TRBV20-1 and J usage is TRBJ1-1; no definite D call. Germline-derived CDR1 and CDR2 are DFQATT and SNEGSKA (reference sequence). There are 11 residues in the CDR3. The V and J ends lost 6 bases and 0 bases respectively, with 5 bases between them. The CDR3 loop is CSAPMNTEAFF. The CDR3 DNA is TGCAGTGCCCCCATGAACACTGAAGCTTTCTTT.

The rearrangement joins TRBV19 to TRBJ1-2, with TRBD1 identical over 8 bases. The CDR3 loop spans 16 amino acids. The germline V gene has CDR1 LNHDA and CDR2 SQIVND (reference sequence). V dropped 6 bases and J dropped 0; count of bases not matched to a gene: 9. The CDR3 protein is CASRILGTGSNYGYTF. CDR3 coding DNA: TGTGCCAGTAGAATTTTAGGGACAGGATCTAACTATGGCTACACCTTC.

This sequence joins TRBV11-2 and TRBJ1-3; D remains unclear. Per the germline V gene, CDR1 is SGHAT and CDR2 is FQNNGV. CDR3 length: 17 residues. V was shortened by 4 bases and J by 0 bases, with 16 bases between the two germline ends. CDR3 sequence reads: CASSSEAGLSSGNTIYF. The CDR3, as DNA: TGTGCCAGCAGCTCCGAAGCCGGACTGAGCTCTGGAAACACCATATATTTT.

The DNA for the CDR3 is TGTGCCAGCAGTTCCGAGGGACAGCATGAAGCTTTCTTT. Protein sequence: CASSSEGQHEAFF. This chain joins TRBV27 and TRBJ1-1, with 7 bases identical to TRBD1. After removal of 4 bases from V and 7 bases from J, the junction contained 6 bases not matched to a gene. The CDR3 has 13 amino acids. From germline, CDR1 is MNHEY and CDR2 SMNVEV (reference sequence).

This chain joins TRBV9 and TRBJ2-5; tentatively, D is TRBD2 (8 bases). The length of the CDR3 is 15 residues. V gave up 4 bases and J gave up 2 bases, with 15 bases separating them. Germline CDR1 and CDR2: SGDLS and YYNGEE. CDR3: CASSYSGTVQETQYF. CDR3 nucleotide sequence: TGTGCCAGCAGCTATAGCGGGACAGTACAAGAGACCCAGTACTTC. Together with reference TRBV9 and TRBJ2-5, the CDR3 gives the full variable domain: DSGVTQTPKHLITATGQRVTLRCSPRSGDLSVYWYQQSLDQGLQFLIQYYNGEERAKGNILERFSAQQFPDLHSELNLSSLELGDSALYFCASSYSGTVQETQYFGPGTRLLVL.

This clone was seen a handful of times. The rearrangement joins TRBV5-6 to TRBJ2-5; no definite D call. Germline V gene lookup returns CDR1 SGHDT and CDR2 YYEEEE. V was trimmed by 2 bases and J by 5 bases, leaving 13 bases between them. This CDR3 comprises 14 residues. The DNA for the CDR3 is TGTGCCAGCAGCTTCTCGAGCGATGAGGAGACCCAGTACTTC. Its protein product is CASSFSSDEETQYF. Supplemented by reference TRBV5-6 and TRBJ2-5, the full variable domain reads DAGVTQSPTHLIKTRGQQVTLRCSPKSGHDTVSWYQQALGQGPQFIFQYYEEEERQRGNFPDRFSGHQFPNYSSELNVNALLLGDSALYLCASSFSSDEETQYFGPGTRLLVL.

The chain combines TRBV4-3 with TRBJ2-1; possible D gene TRBD2, 7 bases. This CDR3 region has 15 residues. CDR1 is LGHNA, CDR2 YSLEER, per germline. The ends were cut back, 2 bases at V and 7 bases at J, with 15 bases in the middle. Here the CDR3 reads CASSQTRGGGNEQFF. The CDR3 DNA reads as TGCGCCAGCAGCCAAACCCGGGGAGGGGGGAATGAGCAGTTCTTC.